This T cell receptor beta chain is from a study of blood T cells in healthy people across ages. Regarding the study as a whole: Unsorted PBMC input precluded a conclusive naive versus antigen-experienced comparison.

This clonotype was seen more than once but under ten times. Its antigen remains unidentified. With a J-beta primer mix and a sample-barcoded 5' primer, a second PCR ran roughly 6 to 12 cycles. Each CDR3 protein gets one entry after TCRdb re-called the 5' RACE reads with MiXCR. Of about 800,000 distinct CDR3 sequences detected, roughly 25% appear once; the ten largest clones hold more than 3%. CDR3 length: 17 residues. Germline V CDR1 and CDR2: SGHTA, FQGTGA. V shed 5 bases and J shed 0 bases, with 16 bases lying between them. A further study also used this sample, focusing on T cells of mothers and their children.

This chain links TRBV7-3 with TRBJ1-4; D is perhaps TRBD1 (6 bases). The sample consisted of blood. This receptor was taken from a boy between 10 and 17 years old in good health. The CDR3 protein is CASSLSDYRATNEKLFF. CDR3 sequence (DNA): TGTGCCAGCAGCCTATCGGATTACAGGGCAACTAATGAAAAACTGTTTTTT.